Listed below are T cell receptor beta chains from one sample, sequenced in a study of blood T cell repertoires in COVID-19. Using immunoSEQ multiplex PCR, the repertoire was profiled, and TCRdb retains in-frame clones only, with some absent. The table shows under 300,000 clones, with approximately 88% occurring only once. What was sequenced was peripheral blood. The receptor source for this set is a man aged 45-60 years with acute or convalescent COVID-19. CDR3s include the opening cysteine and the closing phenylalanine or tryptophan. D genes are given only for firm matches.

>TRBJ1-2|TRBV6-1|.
TGTGCCAGCAGTGAAGTAGCAGACCTCTATGGCTACACCTTC
CASSEVADLYGYTF
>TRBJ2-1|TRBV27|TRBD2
TGTGCCAGCAGTCCTGAGCGGGGGACCTACAATGAGCAGTTCTTC
CASSPERGTYNEQFF
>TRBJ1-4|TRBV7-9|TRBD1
TGTGCCAGCAGCTTAGGTGGGACAGACAAAAAACTGTTTTTT
CASSLGGTDKKLFF
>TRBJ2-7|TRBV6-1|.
TGTGCCAGCAGTGAAGGTCCGGTATCCTACGAGCAGTACTTC
CASSEGPVSYEQYF
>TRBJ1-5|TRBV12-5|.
TGTGCTAGTGGTTTGGTATCCCGGGCAGGAGGGCAGCCCCAGCATTTT
CASGLVSRAGGQPQHF
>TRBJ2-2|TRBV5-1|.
TGCGCCAGCAGCTTTACGGGGAACACCGGGGAGCTGTTTTTT
CASSFTGNTGELFF
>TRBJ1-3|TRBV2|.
TGTGCCAGCAGGGGGGGGGCAACTGGAAACACCATATATTTT
CASRGGATGNTIYF
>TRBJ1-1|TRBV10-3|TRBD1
TGTGCCATCAGTGCCCCCGGGACAGGGGCGGGGAACACTGAAGCTTTCTTT
CAISAPGTGAGNTEAFF
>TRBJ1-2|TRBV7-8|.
TGTGCCAGCAGCTTAGCGGAGACTAACTATGGCTACACCTTC
CASSLAETNYGYTF
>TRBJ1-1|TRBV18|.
TGTGCCAGCTCACCCCGTCGAGGGCAGTTCACTGAAGCTTTCTTT
CASSPRRGQFTEAFF
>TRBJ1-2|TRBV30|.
TGTGCCTTCTCAAGGGGTCTCAACTATGGCTACACCTTC
CAFSRGLNYGYTF
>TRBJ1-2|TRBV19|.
TGTGCCAGTAGTATGTCAGGGTCTCCTCATGGCTACACCTTC
CASSMSGSPHGYTF
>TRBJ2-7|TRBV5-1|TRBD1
TGCGCCAGCAGCCCCGGGACAGTCTACGAGCAGTACTTC
CASSPGTVYEQYF
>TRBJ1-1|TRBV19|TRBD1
TGTGCCAGTAATCACGTGACAGGGCCCACTGAAGCTTTCTTT
CASNHVTGPTEAFF
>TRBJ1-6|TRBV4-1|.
TGCGCCAGCAGCCAAGACGACAGGTCTAGGTCACCCCTCCACTTT
CASSQDDRSRSPLHF
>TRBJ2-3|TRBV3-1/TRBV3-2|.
TGTGCCAGCACTTCGCGTGGCACAGATACGCAGTATTTT
CASTSRGTDTQYF
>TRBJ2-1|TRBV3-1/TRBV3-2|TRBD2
TGTGCCAGCAGCCAAGATCGAGCAGCGGGGGGCTTGGATGAGCAGTTCTTC
CASSQDRAAGGLDEQFF
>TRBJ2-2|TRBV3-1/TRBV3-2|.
TGTGCCAGCAGCCGATCGGGGTCGGCCGGGGAGCTGTTTTTT
CASSRSGSAGELFF
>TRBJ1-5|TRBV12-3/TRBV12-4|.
TGTGCCAGCAGTGGGAGGAGTGGTCAGCCCCAGCATTTT
CASSGRSGQPQHF
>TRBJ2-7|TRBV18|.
TGTGCCAGCTCCCTTGACAGGCCCCCACTCTCCGAGCAGTACTTC
CASSLDRPPLSEQYF
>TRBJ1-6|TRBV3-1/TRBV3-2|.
TGTGCCAGCAGCCCCGAAGGGGGTTCACCCCTCCACTTT
CASSPEGGSPLHF
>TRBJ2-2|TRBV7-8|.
TGTGCCAGCAGGACAGGAGGGAACACCGGGGAGCTGTTTTTT
CASRTGGNTGELFF
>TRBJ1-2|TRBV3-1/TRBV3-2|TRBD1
TGTGCCAGCAGCCAAGGGGGGCGGGACAGCTATGGCTACACCTTC
CASSQGGRDSYGYTF
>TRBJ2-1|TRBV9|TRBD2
TGTGCCAGCAGCTCTCCTAGCGGGGGACCGACCTACAATGAGCAGTTCTTC
CASSSPSGGPTYNEQFF